This T cell receptor (beta chain) was documented in a study of T cells in tumors and immune-related adverse events. Produced via immunoSEQ multiplex PCR; TCRdb's table is partial and in-frame only. The sample has approximately 4,600 clones; 65% are singletons. Trimming pared 5 bases from V and 2 bases from J, leaving 12 bases between. The CDR3 runs to 14 residues. Germline CDR1 reads WSHSY; CDR2 reads SAAADI. This clone was seen only once. The chain has TRBV10-2 and TRBJ1-1; a possible D gene is TRBD1 (5 bases). The sequence was obtained from a female donor with metastatic renal cell carcinoma. This specimen was gut tissue, taken from a patient treated with anti-PD-1 therapy. The CDR3 loop reads CASSTGQDNTEAFF. The CDR3 DNA reads TGCGCCAGCAGTACTGGACAAGACAACACTGAAGCTTTCTTT.